The present TCR beta chain was sequenced within a study of blood T cell repertoires in COVID-19. Study overall: Nucleic acid was either cDNA or gDNA, and it came from T cells, B-cell-depleted T cells, or PBMCs.

CDR1 KGHSY and CDR2 FQNENV come from the germline V gene. V was cut by 0 bases and J by 5 bases, with 14 bases left in between. This CDR3 is 15 amino acids long. Per the original methods: Using reference gene primer amplification, nucleated cell counts were estimated. Profiling relied on immunoSEQ multiplex PCR, and the TCRdb table lists in-frame clones only, not all of them. Clonal size and the V and J genes are those of that table, whereas D and trimming came from the DNA. This sample has 45,000 to 60,000 clones, with 90% to 95% found just once. The specimen was peripheral blood. The chain combines TRBV16 with TRBJ2-7; a possible D gene is TRBD1 (5 bases). This TCR came from a man in his fifties with acute or convalescent COVID-19. The DNA of the CDR3 is TGTGCCAGCAGCCAATCGTACACAGGTAGCCACGAGCAGTACTTC. Translating it yields CASSQSYTGSHEQYF.